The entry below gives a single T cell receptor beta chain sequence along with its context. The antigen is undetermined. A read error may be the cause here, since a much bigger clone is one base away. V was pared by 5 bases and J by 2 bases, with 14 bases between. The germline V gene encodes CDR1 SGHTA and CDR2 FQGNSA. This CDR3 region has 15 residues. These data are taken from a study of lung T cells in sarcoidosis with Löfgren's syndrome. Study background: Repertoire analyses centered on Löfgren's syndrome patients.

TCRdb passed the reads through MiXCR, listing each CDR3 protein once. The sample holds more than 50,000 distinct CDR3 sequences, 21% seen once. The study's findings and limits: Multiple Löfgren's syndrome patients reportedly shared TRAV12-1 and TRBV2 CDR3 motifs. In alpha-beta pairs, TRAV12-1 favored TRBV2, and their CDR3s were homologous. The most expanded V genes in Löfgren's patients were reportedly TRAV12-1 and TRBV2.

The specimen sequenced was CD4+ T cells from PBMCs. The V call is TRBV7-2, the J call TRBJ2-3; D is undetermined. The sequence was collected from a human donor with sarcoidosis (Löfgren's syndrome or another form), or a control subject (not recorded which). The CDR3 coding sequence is TGTGCCAGCAGCCTTACGGGTCTTTTCACAGATACGCAGTATTTT. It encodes CASSLTGLFTDTQYF.